Given below is one T cell receptor (beta chain) in context. These data come from a study of T cell changes during pregnancy in multiple sclerosis. Trimming shortened V by 6 bases and J by 1 base, and 15 bases separated the two germline ends. Looked up from germline, CDR1 is KGHSH and CDR2 is LQKENI. This CDR3 contains 15 residues. Sequencing was performed with immunoSEQ multiplex PCR; in TCRdb, only in-frame clones are kept and a portion is missing. This table has roughly 120,000 clones, under 95% appearing once. V is TRBV18 and J is TRBJ1-1; D is uncertain. The sequences come from peripheral blood, collected before pregnancy. This clonotype was sampled from a female donor with multiple sclerosis, enrolled in a pregnancy study. For the CDR3, the DNA is TGTGCCAGCTCCCCCCAGAGGAGCGGGAACACTGAAGCTTTCTTT. It specifies CASSPQRSGNTEAFF.